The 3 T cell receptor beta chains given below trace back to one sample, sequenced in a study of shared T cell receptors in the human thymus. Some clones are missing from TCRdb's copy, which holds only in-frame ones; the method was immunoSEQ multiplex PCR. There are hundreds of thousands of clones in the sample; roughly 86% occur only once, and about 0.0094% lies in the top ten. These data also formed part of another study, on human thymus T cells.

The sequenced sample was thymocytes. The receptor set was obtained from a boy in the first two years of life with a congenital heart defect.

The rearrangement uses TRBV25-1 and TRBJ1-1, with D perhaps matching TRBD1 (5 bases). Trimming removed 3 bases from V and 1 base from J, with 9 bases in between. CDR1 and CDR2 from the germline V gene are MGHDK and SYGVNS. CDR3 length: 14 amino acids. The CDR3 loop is CASSDLQENTEAFF. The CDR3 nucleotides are TGTGCCAGCAGTGATCTACAGGAGAACACTGAAGCTTTCTTT.

The CDR3 nucleotides are TGTGCCAGTAGTATAGGTGCATTCCGAGGCACCGGGGAGCTGTTTTTT. It codes for CASSIGAFRGTGELFF. This rearrangement joins TRBV19 to TRBJ2-2; D not certain. Trimming removed 1 base at V and 4 bases at J, with 13 bases between. This CDR3 is built from 16 residues. Germline loops: CDR1 LNHDA, CDR2 SQIVND (reference sequence).

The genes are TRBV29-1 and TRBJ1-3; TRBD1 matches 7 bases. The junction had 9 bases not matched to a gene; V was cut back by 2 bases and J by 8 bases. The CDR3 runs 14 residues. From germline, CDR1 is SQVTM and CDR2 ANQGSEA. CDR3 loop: CSVERVRQGDTIYF. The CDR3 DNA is TGCAGCGTTGAAAGGGTTAGACAGGGCGACACCATATATTTT.